This T cell receptor (beta chain) derives from a study of control samples from healthy donors and cancer patients. Produced via immunoSEQ multiplex PCR; TCRdb's table is partial and in-frame only. The repertoire has under 65,000 clones, about nine tenths of them found once; the top ten carry 1% to 1.5%. CDR3 length: 16 residues. Between the trimmed V and J ends, which lost 0 bases and 3 bases, there was a span of 16 bases. The germline V gene encodes CDR1 SGHRS and CDR2 YFSETQ. This clone was seen a few times. This chain joins TRBV5-1 and TRBJ2-7; D is tentatively TRBD1 or TRBD2 (5 bases each). The source is a woman between 50 and 59 years old with colorectal cancer. Sequencing was carried out using PBMCs. CDR3 nucleotides: TGCGCCAGCAGCTTGGAAATCCGGGACCCCTTCTACGAGCAGTACTTC. It translates to CASSLEIRDPFYEQYF. Variable domain in full (rest from reference TRBV5-1 and TRBJ2-7): KAGVTQTPRYLIKTRGQQVTLSCSPISGHRSVSWYQQTPGQGLQFLFEYFSETQRNKGNFPGRFSGRQFSNSRSEMNVSTLELGDSALYLCASSLEIRDPFYEQYFGPGTRLTVT.